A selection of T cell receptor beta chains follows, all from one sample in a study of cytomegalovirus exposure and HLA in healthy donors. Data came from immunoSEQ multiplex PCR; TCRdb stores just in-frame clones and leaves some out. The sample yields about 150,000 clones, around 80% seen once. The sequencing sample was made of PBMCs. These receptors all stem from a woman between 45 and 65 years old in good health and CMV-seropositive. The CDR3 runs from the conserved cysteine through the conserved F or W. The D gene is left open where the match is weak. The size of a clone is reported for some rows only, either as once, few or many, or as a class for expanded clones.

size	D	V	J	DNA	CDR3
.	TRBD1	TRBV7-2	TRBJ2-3	TGTGCCAGCAGCAGGGGGGACAGGGAGGCAGATACGCAGTATTTT	CASSRGDREADTQYF
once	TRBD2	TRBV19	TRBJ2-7	TGTGCCAGTACGTCTAGCGGGACTAACGAGCAGTACTTC	CASTSSGTNEQYF
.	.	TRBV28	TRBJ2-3	TGTGCCAGCAGAGGAGTCCCGGCCACAGATACGCAGTATTTT	CASRGVPATDTQYF
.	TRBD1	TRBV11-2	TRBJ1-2	TGTGCCAGCAGCCCAACCCCGGGACAGCGCTATGGCTACACCTTC	CASSPTPGQRYGYTF
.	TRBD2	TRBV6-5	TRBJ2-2	TGTGCCAGCGGACTACGACTAGCGGGAGTCGGGGAGCTGTTTTTT	CASGLRLAGVGELFF
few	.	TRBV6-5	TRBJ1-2	TGTGCCAGCAGGCTTCAGGGGTTTGGCTACACCTTC	CASRLQGFGYTF
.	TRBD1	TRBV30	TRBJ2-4	TGTGCCTGGAGTCAGGGGGCGCATGCCAAAAACATTCAGTACTTC	CAWSQGAHAKNIQYF
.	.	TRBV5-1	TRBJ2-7	TGCGCCAGCAGCTTGGCACGGGGGTACGAGCAGTACTTC	CASSLARGYEQYF
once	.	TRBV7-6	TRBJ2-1	TGTGCCAGCAGCCCCAATCCCTCGACTGGAACCAATGAGCAGTTCTTC	CASSPNPSTGTNEQFF
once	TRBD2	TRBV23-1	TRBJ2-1	TGCGCCAGCAGTCACTCTACCCACTGGACTAGCGGGAGGTTCAATGAGCAGTTCTTC	CASSHSTHWTSGRFNEQFF
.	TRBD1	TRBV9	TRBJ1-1	TGTGCCAGCGGCTCATCTACAGGGGTTGAAGCTTTCTTT	CASGSSTGVEAFF
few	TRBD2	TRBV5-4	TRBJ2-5	TGTGCCAGCAGCCCGCGACTAGCGGGGTTGCTGGCAGAGACCCAGTACTTC	CASSPRLAGLLAETQYF
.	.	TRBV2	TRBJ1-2	TGTGCCAGCAGTCGGGATGCTAACTATGGCTACACCTTC	CASSRDANYGYTF
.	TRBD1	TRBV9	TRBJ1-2	TGTGCCAGCAGCGTAGGGACAGGGCGAAAGTATGGCTACACCTTC	CASSVGTGRKYGYTF
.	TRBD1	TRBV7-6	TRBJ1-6	TGTGCCAGCAGTTCGCGGACAGGGCAGAATTCACCCCTCCACTTT	CASSSRTGQNSPLHF
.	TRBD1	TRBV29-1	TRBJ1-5	TGCAGCGTTGCTGACAGGGGAGGAGGAAAGCCCCAGCATTTT	CSVADRGGGKPQHF
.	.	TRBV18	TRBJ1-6	TGTGCCAGCTCACCGGCCCCAGGTATTAATTCACCCCTCCACTTT	CASSPAPGINSPLHF
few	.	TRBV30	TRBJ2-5	TGTGCCTGGAGTGATTTGGGGCTGAAGACCCAGTACTTC	CAWSDLGLKTQYF
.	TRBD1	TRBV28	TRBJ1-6	TGTGCCAGCACGTGGGACAGGACCTATAATTCACCCCTCCACTTT	CASTWDRTYNSPLHF
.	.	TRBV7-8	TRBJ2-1	TGTGCCAGCAGCTTAGAACGAAGCCCGTCTCTACTGTTCTTC	CASSLERSPSLLFF
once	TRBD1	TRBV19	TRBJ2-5	TGTGCCAGTTCTAGACAGGGAAGTTTCTGGGAGACCCAGTACTTC	CASSRQGSFWETQYF
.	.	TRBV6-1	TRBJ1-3	TGTGCCAGCAGTGTATCTGGAAACACCATATATTTT	CASSVSGNTIYF
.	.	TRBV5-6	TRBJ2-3	TGTGCCAGCAGCTTAAGGGGTACAGATACGCAGTATTTT	CASSLRGTDTQYF
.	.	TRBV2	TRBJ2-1	TGTGCCAGCAGTTCCCCGACGGGTACGCACAATGAGCAGTTCTTC	CASSSPTGTHNEQFF
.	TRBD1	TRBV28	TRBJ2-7	TGTGCCAGCCGGACAGGGGGCACCTACGAGCAGTACTTC	CASRTGGTYEQYF
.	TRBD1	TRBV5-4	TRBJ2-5	TGTGCCAGCAGTCCTGGACAGGGGCTGGGTTTCGGTGGGGAGACCCAGTACTTC	CASSPGQGLGFGGETQYF
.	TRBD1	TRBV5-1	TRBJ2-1	TGCGCCAGCAGCTACCCCTCGGGACAGGGCGTCAATGAGCAGTTCTTC	CASSYPSGQGVNEQFF
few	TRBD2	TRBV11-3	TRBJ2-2	TGTGCCAGCAGCTTGGTGGGAGGGGCCGCGAACACCGGGGAGCTGTTTTTT	CASSLVGGAANTGELFF
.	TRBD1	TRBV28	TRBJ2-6	TGTGCCACCGGGACAGGGGTCACCTCTGGGGCCAACGTCCTGACTTTC	CATGTGVTSGANVLTF
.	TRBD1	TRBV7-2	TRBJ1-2	TGTGCCAGCAGATTGACAGGGGGCGGCGACTATGGCTACACCTTC	CASRLTGGGDYGYTF
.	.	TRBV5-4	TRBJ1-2	TGTGCCAGCAGCCTCTCCAACAGGGACTATGGCTACACCTTC	CASSLSNRDYGYTF
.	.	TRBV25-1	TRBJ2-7	TGTGCCAGCAGTGATTCGGGTTTTTACGAGCAGTACTTC	CASSDSGFYEQYF
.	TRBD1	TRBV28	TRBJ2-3	TGTGCCAGCAGAACAGGGGGGAGCACAGATACGCAGTATTTT	CASRTGGSTDTQYF
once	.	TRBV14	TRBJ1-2	TGTGCCAGCAGCCCCCACGGACTAGGCCGACTCAGCTATGGCTACACCTTC	CASSPHGLGRLSYGYTF
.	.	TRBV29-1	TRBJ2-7	TGCAGCGTTGAAGTGACAAACTACGAGCAGTACTTC	CSVEVTNYEQYF
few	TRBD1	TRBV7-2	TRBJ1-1	TGTGCCAGCAGCTTAGCTGACAGGGGGTACCCAGAGAAGGCTTTCTTT	CASSLADRGYPEKAFF
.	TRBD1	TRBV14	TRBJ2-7	TGTGCCAGCTCCCCAGGGGGCCGGGGTTTCGAGCAGTACTTC	CASSPGGRGFEQYF
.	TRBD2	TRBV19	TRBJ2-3	TGTGCCAGTAGTATCCCCGGGAGGGCGGAGGGAGATACGCAGTATTTT	CASSIPGRAEGDTQYF
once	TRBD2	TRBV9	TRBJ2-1	TGTGCCAGCAGTAAACGGTCTAGCGGGGAAAGTAATGAGCAGTTCTTC	CASSKRSSGESNEQFF
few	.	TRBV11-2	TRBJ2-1	TGTGCCAGCAGCTCCCCGGGGGGACAATCTCTCGAATACAATGAGCAGTTCTTC	CASSSPGGQSLEYNEQFF
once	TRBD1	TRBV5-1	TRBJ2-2	TGCGCCAGCAGCACGGACAGGGGGCGCTCCGGGGAGCTGTTTTTT	CASSTDRGRSGELFF
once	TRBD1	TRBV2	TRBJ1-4	TGTGCCAGCAGTGACCCCGGGAGGGGGCCCGGGGTAAAACTGTTTTTT	CASSDPGRGPGVKLFF
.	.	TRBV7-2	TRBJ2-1	TGTGCCAGCAGATCCCTCCGGGACTCCTACAATGAGCAGTTCTTC	CASRSLRDSYNEQFF
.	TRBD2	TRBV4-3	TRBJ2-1	TGCGCCAGCAGCCAAGGGCTAGCGGGAGGGTTGAGTGAGCAGTTCTTC	CASSQGLAGGLSEQFF
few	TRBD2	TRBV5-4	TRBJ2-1	TGTGCCAGCAGCTTAAAACTAGCGGGGGACGTAGATGAGCAGTTCTTC	CASSLKLAGDVDEQFF
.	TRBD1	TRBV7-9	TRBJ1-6	TGTGCCAGCAGCTCAGGGACAGTTAATTCACCCCTCCACTTT	CASSSGTVNSPLHF
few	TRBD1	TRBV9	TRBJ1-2	TGTGCCAGCAGCCGGACGGGACAGATTAACTATGGCTACACCTTC	CASSRTGQINYGYTF
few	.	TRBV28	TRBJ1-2	TGTGCCAGCAGTTTAGGGTCAGGGCAAACAGGCTACACCTTC	CASSLGSGQTGYTF
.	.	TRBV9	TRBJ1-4	TGTGCCAGCAGCGCCCCCAGATCCCAACCGGGACAAAATGAAAAACTGTTTTTT	CASSAPRSQPGQNEKLFF